This TCR beta chain was profiled in a study of beta chain features in type 1 diabetes. The study's findings and limits: In the patient group, naive, central memory and Treg TCRB repertoires seemed more alike than in the healthy donor group.

Naive, central memory, regulatory and stem cell-like memory cells within the CD4+ compartment were sorted using CD45RO/CCR7/CD25/CD127/CD95/CD27. The authors obtained over 95% purity in all sorted populations. There are a few counts of this clone. Its antigen is currently unknown. Every isolated RNA sample was fully reverse transcribed, so sequencing captured expressed TCRB transcripts. Measured with immunoSEQ multiplex PCR; TCRdb has only the in-frame clones, and not every one. This table holds a few hundred thousand clones, 27% found once. The sequence came from a man younger than 40 in good health. Source material: central memory CD4+ T cells from blood.

As DNA, the CDR3 is TGTGCCAGCTCAGGTCCTAGCACAGATACGCAGTATTTT. It translates to CASSGPSTDTQYF. The V and J genes are TRBV2 and TRBJ2-3; unclear D gene. The V gene's germline CDR1 is SNHLY and CDR2 FYNNEI. V was pared by 8 bases and J by 0 bases, with 9 bases between. The CDR3 extends over 13 amino acids.